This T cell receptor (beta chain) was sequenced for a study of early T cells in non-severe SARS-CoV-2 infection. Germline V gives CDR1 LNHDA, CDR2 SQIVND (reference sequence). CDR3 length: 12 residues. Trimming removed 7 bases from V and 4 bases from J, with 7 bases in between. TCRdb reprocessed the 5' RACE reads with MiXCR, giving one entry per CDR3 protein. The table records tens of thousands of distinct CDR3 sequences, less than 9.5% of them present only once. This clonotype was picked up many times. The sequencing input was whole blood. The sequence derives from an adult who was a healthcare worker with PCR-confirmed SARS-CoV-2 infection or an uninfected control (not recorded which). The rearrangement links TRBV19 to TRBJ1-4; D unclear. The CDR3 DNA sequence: TGTGCCAGTAATGACGATAATGAAAAACTGTTTTTT. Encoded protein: CASNDDNEKLFF.